This T cell receptor beta chain was profiled in a study of cytomegalovirus exposure and HLA in healthy donors. Findings and caveats of the study: For most TCR beta V segments, an earlier analysis put the productive rate at about 90% or about 30% of the time.

Deletions cut 6 bases from V and 3 bases from J, with 17 bases between. The germline CDR1 and CDR2 sequences are MNHEY and SMNVEV (reference sequence). The CDR3 has 15 residues. A word on this clone: Its cognate antigen is unknown.

Researchers ran the PCR with 60 Vbeta and 13 Jbeta primers. Profiling relied on immunoSEQ multiplex PCR, and the TCRdb table lists in-frame clones only, not all of them. The data show around 110,000 clones, 60% to 75% seen once. This sequence was found in a man under 40 in good health and CMV-seronegative. Sequences were obtained from PBMCs. The rearrangement joins TRBV27 to TRBJ1-2; D might be TRBD1 (6 bases). CDR3 residues: CASRRAGAEYYGYTF. CDR3 nucleotides: TGTGCCAGCAGACGAGCAGGGGCAGAGTACTATGGCTACACCTTC.